The sequence of this TCR beta chain was determined in a study of Ad26.COV2.S vaccination and SARS-CoV-2 variants. Study-wide context: Intramuscular Ad26.COV2.S doses were given once or twice, 56 days apart. The study, taken as a whole, reports: Reportedly, spike-specific CD8+ and CD4+ T cell responses achieved substantial breadth once vaccination had taken place. The TCR breadth and depth analyses may have produced an underestimate of total T cell responses.

Notes on this clone: As yet, its antigen is unknown.

CDR3 length equals 14 residues. Germline CDR1 reads MNHNY; CDR2 reads SVGAGI (reference sequence). V was clipped by 6 bases and J by 1 base, with 9 bases between them. The treatment is: 15 to 20 received Ad26.COV2.S at low or high dose, single or two shots; a few received placebo; per-sample allocation not given. Sampling happened 63 days after the first vaccine or placebo injection. Libraries were prepared by immunoSEQ multiplex PCR; TCRdb keeps only in-frame clonotypes and omits some of them. The sample has approximately 250,000 clones, around 90% seen once. The sequence was obtained from a person aged 18-65 years who received the Ad26.COV2.S COVID-19 vaccine or a placebo. The V call is TRBV6-6, the J call TRBJ2-2; D possibly corresponds to TRBD1 (6 bases). Sequenced material: peripheral blood, taken in a trial of Ad26.COV2.S vaccine versus placebo. For the CDR3, the DNA is TGTGCCAGCAGAGGGGGACAGAACACCGGGGAGCTGTTTTTT. Protein product: CASRGGQNTGELFF.